This TCR beta chain derives from a study of Ad26.COV2.S vaccination and SARS-CoV-2 variants. Study details: The authors gave Ad26.COV2.S intramuscularly, either once or twice 56 days apart.

CDR1 is LNHDA, CDR2 SQIVND, per germline (reference sequence). The CDR3 consists of 13 residues. The germline V and J ends were trimmed by 0 bases and 8 bases, with 10 bases remaining between them. Here immunoSEQ multiplex PCR was the method, and the copy in TCRdb shows in-frame clones only, minus some. The profile shows 300,000 to 350,000 clones, 75% to 90% of them singletons. Noted treatment: roughly 20 received Ad26.COV2.S at low or high dose, single or two shots; 5 received placebo; per-sample allocation not given. Samples came from day 63 after the first vaccine or placebo injection. The donor was a Boston adult aged 18-55 years. Study-wide results and caveats: In TCR breadth and depth analyses, total T cell responses may have been underestimated. Comparability of non-spike TCR breadth was observed across vaccine and placebo recipients.

A remark on this clone: Antigen specificity is unknown. Other DNA variants within this sample encode the same CDR3.

J is TRBJ1-1 and V is TRBV19, with unresolved D. Sequencing used peripheral blood, obtained in a trial of Ad26.COV2.S vaccine versus placebo. The sequence was obtained from a person aged 18 to 59 who received the Ad26.COV2.S COVID-19 vaccine or a placebo. The CDR3, as DNA: TGTGCCAGTAGTATAGATCGAGTCTCCGAAGCTTTCTTT. Translation: CASSIDRVSEAFF.